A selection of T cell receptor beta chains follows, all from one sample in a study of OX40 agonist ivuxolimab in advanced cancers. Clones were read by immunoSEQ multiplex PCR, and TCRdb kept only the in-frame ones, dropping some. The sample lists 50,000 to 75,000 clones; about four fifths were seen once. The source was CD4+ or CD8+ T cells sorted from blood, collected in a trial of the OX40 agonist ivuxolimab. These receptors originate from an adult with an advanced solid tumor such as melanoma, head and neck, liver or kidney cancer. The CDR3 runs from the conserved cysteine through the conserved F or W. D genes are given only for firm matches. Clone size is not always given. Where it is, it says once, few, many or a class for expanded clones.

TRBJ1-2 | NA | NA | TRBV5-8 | CASSPHPADLAWSNYGYTF | TGTGCCAGCAGCCCTCATCCCGCGGACCTGGCGTGGAGTAACTATGGCTACACCTTC
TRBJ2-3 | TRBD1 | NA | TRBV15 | CATSQDRASTDTQYF | TGTGCCACCAGCCAGGACAGGGCTAGCACAGATACGCAGTATTTT
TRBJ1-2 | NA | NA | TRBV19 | CASSVSGTNYGYTF | TGTGCCAGTAGTGTTTCCGGGACTAACTATGGCTACACCTTC
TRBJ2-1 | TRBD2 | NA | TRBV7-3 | CASSLVTGTSGRGNEQFF | TGTGCCAGCAGCTTAGTCACCGGGACTAGCGGGAGAGGGAATGAGCAGTTCTTC
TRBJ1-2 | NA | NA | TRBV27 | CASSFAGVTSMRGYTF | TGTGCCAGCAGTTTTGCAGGGGTCACCTCTATGAGGGGCTACACCTTC
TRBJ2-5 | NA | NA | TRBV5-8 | CASSLFETQYF | TGTGCCAGCAGCTTGTTTGAGACCCAGTACTTC
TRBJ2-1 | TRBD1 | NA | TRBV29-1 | CSVLKFSGTGSHNEQFF | TGCAGCGTCCTTAAGTTCTCCGGGACAGGGTCCCACAATGAGCAGTTCTTC
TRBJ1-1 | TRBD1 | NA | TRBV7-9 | CASSSDRGNTEAFF | TGTGCCAGCAGCTCCGACAGGGGAAACACTGAAGCTTTCTTT
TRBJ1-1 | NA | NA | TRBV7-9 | CASSKWGVEAFF | TGTGCCAGCAGCAAATGGGGGGTAGAAGCTTTCTTT
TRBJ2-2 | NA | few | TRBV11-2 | CASIYRWGTGELFF | TGTGCCAGCATCTACAGATGGGGCACCGGGGAGCTGTTTTTT
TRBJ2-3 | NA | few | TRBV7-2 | CASSWRGPADTQYF | TGTGCCAGCAGCTGGCGGGGGCCCGCAGATACGCAGTATTTT
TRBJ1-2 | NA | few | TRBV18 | CASSEDRGGYGYTF | TGTGCCAGCTCGGAAGACAGAGGCGGATATGGCTACACCTTC
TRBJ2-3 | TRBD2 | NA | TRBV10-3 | CAISGLAGFTDTQYF | TGTGCCATCAGCGGACTAGCGGGGTTCACAGATACGCAGTATTTT
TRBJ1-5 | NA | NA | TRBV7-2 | CASSGVIDQPQHF | TGTGCCAGCAGCGGTGTAATCGATCAGCCCCAGCATTTT
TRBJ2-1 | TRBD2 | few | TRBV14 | CASSDSGGVPFNEQFF | TGTGCCAGCAGCGATAGCGGGGGGGTTCCCTTCAATGAGCAGTTCTTC
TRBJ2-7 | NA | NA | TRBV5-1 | CASSLVPGIYEQYF | TGCGCCAGCAGCTTGGTTCCAGGGATCTACGAGCAGTACTTC
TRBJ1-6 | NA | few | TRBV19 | CASSRDSYNSPLHF | TGTGCCAGTAGTCGGGACTCCTATAATTCACCCCTCCACTTT
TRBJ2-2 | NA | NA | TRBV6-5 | CASSSTSSEVGELFF | TGTGCCAGCAGTTCTACTAGCTCCGAGGTCGGGGAGCTGTTTTTT
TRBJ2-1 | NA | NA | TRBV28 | CASSMTSGLEQFF | TGTGCCAGCAGTATGACTAGTGGTCTGGAGCAGTTCTTC
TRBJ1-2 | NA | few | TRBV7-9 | CASSPVSGTGNYGYTF | TGTGCCAGCAGCCCCGTGTCAGGGACGGGCAACTATGGCTACACCTTC
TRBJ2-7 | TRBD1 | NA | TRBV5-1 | CASSPGQGIPYEQYF | TGCGCCAGCAGCCCCGGACAGGGGATACCCTACGAGCAGTACTTC
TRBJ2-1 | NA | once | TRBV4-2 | CASSLGQLYNEQFF | TGTGCCAGCAGCCTAGGACAGTTGTACAATGAGCAGTTCTTC
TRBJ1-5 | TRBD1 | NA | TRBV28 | CASGPTGGDSRQPQHF | TGTGCCAGCGGACCTACAGGGGGCGACTCCAGGCAGCCCCAGCATTTT
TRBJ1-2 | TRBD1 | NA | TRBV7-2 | CASSFKGQGYGYTF | TGTGCCAGCAGCTTTAAGGGACAGGGTTATGGCTACACCTTC
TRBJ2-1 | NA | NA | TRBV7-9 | CASSLEYTGIYNEQFF | TGTGCCAGCAGCTTAGAATATACAGGTATCTACAATGAGCAGTTCTTC
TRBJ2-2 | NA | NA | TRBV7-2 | CASSLLALSGELFF | TGTGCCAGCAGCTTACTTGCCCTCAGCGGGGAGCTGTTTTTT
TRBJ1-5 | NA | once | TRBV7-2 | CASSFGGTQPQHF | TGTGCCAGCAGCTTTGGGGGCACTCAGCCCCAGCATTTT
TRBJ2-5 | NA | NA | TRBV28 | CASSSSKKGTQYF | TGTGCCAGCAGTTCTTCCAAAAAGGGGACCCAGTACTTC
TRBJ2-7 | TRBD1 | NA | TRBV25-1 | CASSESMPGQGSYEQYF | TGTGCCAGCAGTGAATCGATGCCGGGACAGGGGTCCTACGAGCAGTACTTC
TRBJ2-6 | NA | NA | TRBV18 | CASSPLSGLFSGANVLTF | TGTGCCAGCTCACCACTTTCCGGCCTTTTCTCTGGGGCCAACGTCCTGACTTTC
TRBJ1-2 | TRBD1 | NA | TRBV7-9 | CASSLADRSYGYTF | TGTGCCAGCAGCTTAGCGGACAGGTCCTATGGCTACACCTTC
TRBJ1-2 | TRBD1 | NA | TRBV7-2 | CASSLPGQGLYGYTF | TGTGCCAGCAGCTTACCAGGACAGGGTCTCTATGGCTACACCTTC
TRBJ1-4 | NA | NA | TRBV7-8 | CASSLTYQGGNEKLFF | TGTGCCAGCAGCCTAACTTACCAGGGAGGAAATGAAAAACTGTTTTTT
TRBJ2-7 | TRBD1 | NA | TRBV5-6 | CASSLVGTGTGEQYF | TGTGCCAGCAGCTTGGTGGGGACAGGGACCGGCGAGCAGTACTTC
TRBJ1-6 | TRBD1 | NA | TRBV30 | CAWSLDRNSPLHF | TGTGCCTGGAGTCTGGACAGGAATTCACCCCTCCACTTT
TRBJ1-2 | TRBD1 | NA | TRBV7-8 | CASSQTGGVYGYTF | TGTGCCAGCAGCCAGACAGGGGGCGTCTATGGCTACACCTTC
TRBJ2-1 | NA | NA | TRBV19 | CASSWGARGVDEQFF | TGTGCCAGTAGCTGGGGGGCTAGAGGTGTTGATGAGCAGTTCTTC
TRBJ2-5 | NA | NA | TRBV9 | CASSVAGAETQYF | TGTGCCAGCAGCGTAGCTGGAGCGGAGACCCAGTACTTC
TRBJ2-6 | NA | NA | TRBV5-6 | CASSFDGAGANVLTF | TGTGCCAGCAGCTTTGACGGGGCTGGGGCCAACGTCCTGACTTTC
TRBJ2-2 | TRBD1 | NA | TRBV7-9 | CASSAQGPGELFF | TGTGCCAGCAGCGCACAGGGGCCCGGGGAGCTGTTTTTT
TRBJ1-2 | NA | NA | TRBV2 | CASSEGQNYGYTF | TGTGCCAGCAGTGAGGGGCAGAACTATGGCTACACCTTC
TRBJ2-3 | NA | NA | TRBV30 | CAWSEGRSSTDTQYF | TGTGCCTGGAGTGAGGGACGTTCTAGCACAGATACGCAGTATTTT
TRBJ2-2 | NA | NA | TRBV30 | CAWSSGSLGPGELFF | TGTGCCTGGAGCTCAGGGTCTTTGGGGCCCGGGGAGCTGTTTTTT
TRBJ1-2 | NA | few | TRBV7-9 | CASSSSNYGYTF | TGTGCCAGCAGCTCTTCTAACTATGGCTACACCTTC
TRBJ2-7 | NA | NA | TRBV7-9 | CASSLDVGEQYF | TGTGCCAGCAGCTTAGACGTGGGAGAGCAGTACTTC
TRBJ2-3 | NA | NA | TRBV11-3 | CASSLDLEDTQYF | TGTGCCAGCAGCTTAGATCTGGAAGATACGCAGTATTTT
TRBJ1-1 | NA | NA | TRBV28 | CASSSRPGGLYEAFF | TGTGCCAGCAGTTCCAGACCTGGGGGACTCTATGAAGCTTTCTTT
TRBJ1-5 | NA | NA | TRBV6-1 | CASSERSPLGVGGSQPQHF | TGTGCCAGCAGTGAAAGGAGCCCTCTAGGAGTTGGAGGGAGTCAGCCCCAGCATTTT
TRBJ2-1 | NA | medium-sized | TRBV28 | CASWRRPPYNEQFF | TGTGCCAGCTGGCGGAGGCCCCCCTACAATGAGCAGTTCTTC